These 16 T cell receptor beta chains originate from one sample sequenced in a study of cytomegalovirus exposure and HLA in healthy donors. PCR amplification relied on 60 Vbeta primers (plus 13 Jbeta primers). Clones were sequenced by immunoSEQ multiplex PCR, and TCRdb holds only the in-frame ones, with some missing. The sample includes about 150,000 clones, 77% of them seen just once. Input material: PBMCs. These TCRs come from a woman between 25 and 40 years old in good health and CMV-seropositive.

The V call is TRBV11-2, the J call TRBJ2-7; 7 bases are a match to TRBD2. The junction had 4 bases not matched to a gene; V was cut back by 8 bases and J by 3 bases. This CDR3 comprises 12 residues. CDR1 SGHAT and CDR2 FQNNGV come from the germline V gene. The CDR3 DNA follows: TGTGCCAGCGGCGGGAGCTTCTACGAGCAGTACTTC. It codes for CASGGSFYEQYF. The full variable domain, with the rest looked up from reference TRBV11-2 and TRBJ2-7, is EAGVAQSPRYKIIEKRQSVAFWCNPISGHATLYWYQQILGQGPKLLIQFQNNGVVDDSQLPKDRFSAERLKGVDSTLKIQPAKLEDSAVYLCASGGSFYEQYFGPGTRLTVT.

The chain couples TRBV6-6 to TRBJ2-5; 11 nucleotides align to TRBD2. The CDR3 sequence is 16 residues long. J gave up 4 bases and V 5 bases, and 9 bases lay outside the gene matches. CDR1 MNHNY and CDR2 SVGAGI come from the germline V gene (reference sequence). Written as DNA, the CDR3 is TGTGCCAGCAGTACCCCCCGACTAGCGGGACGAGAGACCCAGTACTTC. It codes for CASSTPRLAGRETQYF.

This clone was detected a few times. The chain recombines TRBV11-3 with TRBJ2-7; the D is unclear. This CDR3 comprises 16 residues. Germline V CDR1 and CDR2: SGHNT, YENEEA. The V end lost 10 bases, the J end lost 1 base, and 23 bases lay between the germline ends. The CDR3 reads CATRVISTCTSYEQYF. In DNA form, the CDR3 reads TGTGCCACCAGAGTAATTAGCACCTGCACGTCCTACGAGCAGTACTTC. Combining the CDR3 with reference TRBV11-3 and TRBJ2-7 gives the whole variable domain EAGVVQSPRYKIIEKKQPVAFWCNPISGHNTLYWYLQNLGQGPELLIRYENEEAVDDSQLPKDRFSAERLKGVDSTLKIQPAELGDSAVYLCATRVISTCTSYEQYFGPGTRLTVT.

V is TRBV7-9 and J is TRBJ1-1; 9 bases map to TRBD1. V shed 4 bases, J shed 4 bases, and the junction held 4 bases outside the gene matches. The CDR3 totals 14 residues. CDR1 is SEHNR and CDR2 is FQNEAQ in the germline V gene (reference sequence). The CDR3 sequence is CASSSQGARTEAFF. The CDR3 region has the DNA TGTGCCAGCAGCTCACAGGGGGCGCGCACTGAAGCTTTCTTT. The whole variable domain, remainder taken from reference TRBV7-9 and TRBJ1-1, is DTGVSQNPRHKITKRGQNVTFRCDPISEHNRLYWYRQTLGQGPEFLTYFQNEAQLEKSRLLSDRFSAERPKGSFSTLEIQRTEQGDSAMYLCASSSQGARTEAFFGQGTRLTVV.

The chain recombines TRBV10-3 with TRBJ2-3, with TRBD2 identical over 9 bases. V lost 0 bases and J lost 6; bases outside the gene matches: 7. CDR1 and CDR2 from the germline V gene are ENHRY and SYGVKD. The CDR3 has 16 residues. CDR3 in amino acids: CAISESVAGVSDTQYF. In DNA, the CDR3 is TGTGCCATCAGTGAGTCGGTAGCGGGAGTTTCGGATACGCAGTATTTT.

The chain has TRBV7-6 and TRBJ2-7; 9 bases are a match to TRBD2. CDR1 is SGHVS and CDR2 is FNYEAQ in the germline V gene. The J segment lost 5 bases and the V segment lost 0 bases, leaving 5 bases of the junction unmatched. The CDR3 sequence is 15 residues long. CDR3: CASSLARGGSHEQYF. The CDR3, as DNA: TGTGCCAGCAGCTTAGCGCGGGGGGGTAGCCACGAGCAGTACTTC.

In its sample, this clone was seen a few times. This chain connects TRBV7-2 to TRBJ2-7; 9 nucleotides agree with TRBD2. V lost 3 bases and J lost 3; bases outside the gene matches: 9. Looked up from germline, CDR1 is SGHTA and CDR2 is FQGNSA. This CDR3 has 16 amino acids. CDR3 coding DNA: TGTGCCAGCAGCTTCGCTAGCGGGACGGACCTCTACGAGCAGTACTTC. This codes for CASSFASGTDLYEQYF. Full variable domain (outside the CDR3, taken from reference TRBV7-2 and TRBJ2-7): GAGVSQSPSNKVTEKGKDVELRCDPISGHTALYWYRQSLGQGLEFLIYFQGNSAPDKSGLPSDRFSAERTGGSVSTLTIQRTQQEDSAVYLCASSFASGTDLYEQYFGPGTRLTVT.

J is TRBJ1-4 and V is TRBV5-1; weak D call: TRBD1 (5 bases). The CDR3 is 12 amino acids. CDR1 and CDR2 from the germline V gene are SGHRS and YFSETQ. V was cut by 0 bases and J by 15 bases, with 12 bases left in between. The DNA of the CDR3 is TGCGCCAGCAGCTTGGAAAGACAGTCCTTGTTTTTT. It is translated as CASSLERQSLFF.

J is TRBJ1-1 and V is TRBV23-1, with a tentative D call TRBD1 (6 bases). TRBV23-1 is labeled an ORF, and its function is uncertain. Trimming took off 4 bases at V and 0 bases at J, with 15 bases between the two ends. The CDR3 length is 16 residues. The DNA of the CDR3 is TGCGCCAGCAGTCCCTTGGACAGCGAAATGAACACTGAAGCTTTCTTT. It yields the protein CASSPLDSEMNTEAFF.

The chain carries TRBV6-1 and TRBJ2-5; 11 bases map to TRBD2. Germline V CDR1 and CDR2: MNHNS, SASEGT. The CDR3 is made up of 16 amino acids. V lost 0 bases to trimming and J lost 4 bases; unmatched junction nucleotides: 4. This CDR3 is CASSEALAGGAETQYF. The CDR3 DNA reads as TGTGCCAGCAGTGAAGCGCTAGCGGGAGGAGCAGAGACCCAGTACTTC.

This chain uses TRBV19 with TRBJ2-3; 13 bases line up with TRBD2. The CDR3 loop spans 16 amino acids. CDR1 and CDR2 (germline): LNHDA, SQIVND (reference sequence). Losses at the gene ends were 7 bases for V and 8 bases for J; bases not matched to a gene: 12. CDR3 protein: CASTNGLAGARGTQYF. DNA of the CDR3: TGTGCCAGTACCAACGGACTAGCGGGAGCGCGAGGTACGCAGTATTTT. Looking up the rest from reference TRBV19 and TRBJ2-3 gives the full variable domain: DGGITQSPKYLFRKEGQNVTLSCEQNLNHDAMYWYRQDPGQGLRLIYYSQIVNDFQKGDIAEGYSVSREKKESFPLTVTSAQKNPTAFYLCASTNGLAGARGTQYFGPGTRLTVL.

This clone was picked up a small number of times. This rearrangement joins TRBV6-5 to TRBJ1-1, with a possible D match to TRBD1 (5 bases). Germline V lookup: CDR1 MNHEY, CDR2 SVGAGI. This CDR3 has 15 amino acids. Deletions cut 0 bases from V and 3 bases from J, with 11 bases between. The CDR3 sequence is CASSYSGGGDTEAFF. CDR3 nucleotide sequence: TGTGCCAGCAGTTACTCGGGGGGAGGAGACACTGAAGCTTTCTTT.

The chain has TRBV5-4 and TRBJ1-4; possibly TRBD1 for D (5 bases). Germline V gives CDR1 SGHNT, CDR2 YYREEE (reference sequence). The CDR3 length is 14 residues. V was pared by 0 bases and J by 7 bases, with 10 bases between. The CDR3 here is CASSLGGVREKLFF. The CDR3 nucleotides are TGTGCCAGCAGCTTGGGGGGCGTCCGTGAAAAACTGTTTTTT. The variable domain in full, completed from reference TRBV5-4 and TRBJ1-4, reads ETGVTQSPTHLIKTRGQQVTLRCSSQSGHNTVSWYQQALGQGPQFIFQYYREEENGRGNFPPRFSGLQFPNYSSELNVNALELDDSALYLCASSLGGVREKLFFGSGTQLSVL.

The rearrangement uses TRBV28 and TRBJ2-7; TRBD2 aligns across 10 bases. The CDR3 is 15 residues long. The germline CDR1 and CDR2 sequences are MDHEN and SYDVKM. V was clipped by 6 bases and J by 7 bases; unmatched bases: 12. The CDR3 sequence is CASREGLAGVQEQYF. The CDR3 DNA is TGTGCCAGCAGGGAGGGGCTAGCGGGAGTGCAAGAGCAGTACTTC.

In its sample, this clone was seen once. This chain links TRBV4-3 with TRBJ2-7, with unresolved D. This CDR3 has 14 amino acids. V shed 1 base and J shed 3 bases, with 10 bases lying between them. CDR1 and CDR2 (germline): LGHNA, YSLEER. The CDR3 sequence is CASSQAPQSYEQYF. The CDR3 DNA follows: TGCGCCAGCAGCCAAGCTCCACAGAGCTACGAGCAGTACTTC.

The chain is built from TRBV21-1 and TRBJ2-7; TRBD2, the table's D call, lacks a check against the DNA. TRBV21-1 represents a pseudogene. This CDR3 is built from 16 residues. The CDR3 DNA reads TGTGCCAGCAGCAAAGTACCGGGGACTAGTTCCTACGAGCAGTACTTC. Amino acids: CASSKVPGTSSYEQYF.